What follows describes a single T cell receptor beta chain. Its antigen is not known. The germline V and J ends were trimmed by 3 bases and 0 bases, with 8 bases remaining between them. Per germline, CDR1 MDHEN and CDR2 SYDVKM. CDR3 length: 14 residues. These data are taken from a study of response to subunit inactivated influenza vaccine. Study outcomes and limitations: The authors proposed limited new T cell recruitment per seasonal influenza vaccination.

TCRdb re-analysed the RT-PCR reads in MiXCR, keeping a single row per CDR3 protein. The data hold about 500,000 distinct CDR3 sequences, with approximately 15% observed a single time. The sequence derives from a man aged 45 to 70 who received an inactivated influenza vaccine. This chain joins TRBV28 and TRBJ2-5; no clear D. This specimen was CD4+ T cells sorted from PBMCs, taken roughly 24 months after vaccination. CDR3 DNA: TGTGCCAGCAGTTTTTTCGGAAACCAAGAGACCCAGTACTTC. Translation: CASSFFGNQETQYF.